The clone carrying this T cell receptor (beta chain) was picked up a small number of times. Its target is unknown. This sample is drawn from a study of T-cell memory formation after mild COVID-19. Study-level background: TCR clusters largely stayed donor specific.

CDR1 SNHLY and CDR2 FYNNEI come from the germline V gene. CDR3 length equals 16 residues. V lost 5 bases, J lost 0 bases, and 4 bases stayed unmatched. Study results and limitations: Later expanders leaned CD4+, whereas day 15 to 85 contracting clones were balanced CD4/CD8. Whether day 37 second-wave clones are SARS-CoV-2-specific was not confirmed.

TCRdb ran MiXCR on the 5' RACE reads and lists one entry per CDR3 protein. Of 350,000 to 500,000 distinct CDR3 sequences in the sample, under 25% are singletons; the top ten hold around 14%. The gene calls are TRBV2 and TRBJ1-6; the match to TRBD1 covers 7 bases. This receptor was taken from an adult woman who had mild COVID-19 (a few samples of this study predate the infection). Cell type and time point are not known. The specimen sequenced was PBMCs or a T cell subset sorted from them (not recorded which). This CDR3 is CASSIHRGSYNSPLHF. DNA for the CDR3: TGTGCCAGCAGTATCCACAGGGGCTCCTATAATTCACCCCTCCACTTT.